The next 17 T cell receptor beta chains were all read from a single sample in a study of tumor and adjacent non-tumor tissue in lung cancer. A modified ARM-PCR protocol with three rounds of nested PCR amplified TCRbeta. From the multiplex PCR reads, TCRdb called clonotypes with MiXCR, one entry per CDR3 protein. In the table there are about 100,000 distinct CDR3 sequences, about 62% of which are singletons. This sample's RNA came from whole unsorted tissue. More than 3 cm separated this lung sample from the edge of the tumor. Input material: distant non-tumor lung tissue. The source of these receptors is a man aged 25-45 years with non-small cell lung cancer.

About this clonotype: This could be a read error, since a much larger clone is one nucleotide away. The V call is TRBV13, the J call TRBJ2-4; 7 bases agree with TRBD2. The CDR3 totals 15 residues. Germline V gene sequence: CDR1 PRHDT, CDR2 FYEKMQ (reference sequence). CDR3 amino acids: CASSLSGGSWNIHYF. DNA of the CDR3: TGTGCCAGCAGCTTAAGTGGCGGGAGCTGGAACATTCACTACTTC.

Note on this clonotype: This could be a read error, since a much larger clone is one nucleotide away. The gene calls are TRBV20-1 and TRBJ1-5; a possible D gene is TRBD1 (6 bases). The CDR3 length is 14 residues. Looked up from germline, CDR1 is DFQATT and CDR2 is SNEGSKA (reference sequence). CDR3 bases: TGCAGTCCTAGACACAACAGGGGCAATCAGCCCCAGCATTTT. Its protein is CSPRHNRGNQPQHF.

The chain combines TRBV11-2 with TRBJ2-7; TRBD1 aligns across 9 bases. The CDR3 is 15 amino acids. Germline-derived CDR1 and CDR2 are SGHAT and FQNNGV. With V trimmed by 3 bases and J by 6 bases, 9 bases remained unmatched. The CDR3 region is CASSFPTGGLCEQYF. CDR3 nucleotides: TGTGCCAGCAGCTTCCCGACAGGGGGACTATGCGAGCAGTACTTC.

Worth noting for this clonotype: This may stem from a read error, because a much larger clone lies one nucleotide away. The J gene is TRBJ2-5, the V gene TRBV20-1; D uncertain. From germline, CDR1 is DFQATT and CDR2 SNEGSKA (reference sequence). V lost 3 bases to trimming and J lost 4 bases, with 9 bases between them. The CDR3 sequence is 12 residues long. CDR3 nucleotide sequence: TGCAGTGCTAGCCCCAAGGGAGAGACCCAGTACTTC. Translating gives CSASPKGETQYF.

The genes are TRBV5-6 and TRBJ1-6; possibly TRBD1 for D (5 bases). The CDR3 covers 15 residues. Germline assignment: CDR1 SGHDT and CDR2 YYEEEE. Trimming removed 7 bases at V and 7 bases at J, with 18 bases between. The chain's CDR3 is CASGLLGRDNSPLHF. CDR3 DNA sequence: TGTGCCAGCGGACTACTGGGACGCGACAATTCACCCCTCCACTTT.

Details on this clonotype: One junction end disagrees with the germline gene, perhaps due to a read error. The genes are TRBV6-5 and TRBJ1-5; D is possibly TRBD1 (6 bases). CDR3 size: 14 residues. CDR1 MNHEY and CDR2 SVGAGI come from the germline V gene. CDR3 amino acids: CASSREGEDQPQHF. DNA of the CDR3: TGTGCGAGCAGCAGGGAGGGGGAGGATCAGCCCCAGCATTTT.

With respect to this clonotype: One junction end does not reproduce the germline sequence, and a read error may be involved. The rearrangement joins TRBV11-1 to TRBJ2-2, with TRBD2 as a possible D gene (6 bases). Germline-derived CDR1 and CDR2 are SGHAT and FQDESV (reference sequence). The length of the CDR3 is 15 residues. The CDR3 region has the DNA TGTGCCAGCAGCCCAAGCCCACTGGGGACTGGGGAGTTGTTTTTT. This translates into CASSPSPLGTGELFF.

This clonotype was seen more than once but under ten times. The chain links TRBV7-2 to TRBJ1-5, with D perhaps TRBD1 (5 bases). In germline, CDR1 is SGHTA, CDR2 FQGNSA. This CDR3 spans 14 amino acids. V lost 4 bases to trimming and J lost 5 bases, with 12 bases between them. The CDR3 reads CASSSFDRDQPQHF. CDR3 sequence (DNA): TGTGCCAGCAGCTCATTCGACAGAGATCAGCCCCAGCATTTT.

Details on this clonotype: A clone one base away is much larger, so this may be a read error. The chain carries TRBV5-6 and TRBJ2-3; no definite D call. Trimming pared 4 bases from V and 3 bases from J, leaving 9 bases between. The CDR3 consists of 13 residues. The germline CDR1 and CDR2 sequences are SGHDT and YYEEEE. The CDR3 loop is CASSVLITDTQYF. Written as DNA, the CDR3 is TGTGCCAGCAGCGTTTTAATAACAGATACGCAGTATTTT.

This clonotype came up a few times. Since a much larger clone is just one base distant, this may be a read error. V gene TRBV5-6 combines with J gene TRBJ1-1; D not resolved. This CDR3 has 14 amino acids. V dropped 6 bases and J dropped 0 bases, with 12 bases sitting between them. CDR1 SGHDT and CDR2 YYEEEE come from the germline V gene. This chain's CDR3 is CASNSTVMNTEAFF. CDR3 nucleotides: TGTGCCAGCAACTCTACAGTAATGAACACTGAAGCTTTCTTT.

This clonotype was picked up a small number of times. One junction end does not reproduce the germline sequence, and a read error may be involved. The chain recombines TRBV11-3 with TRBJ2-1; no reliable D call. Germline values: CDR1 SGHNT, CDR2 YENEEA. The CDR3 runs 13 residues. CDR3 region: CTSNLDELTEQFF. In nucleotides, the CDR3 is TGTACCAGCAACCTAGACGAATTGACTGAGCAGTTCTTC.

To note about this clonotype: A much larger clone is a single base away; this may be a read error. J is TRBJ1-1 and V is TRBV7-9; possibly TRBD1 for D (5 bases). Germline V gene lookup returns CDR1 SEHNR and CDR2 FQNEAQ (reference sequence). The CDR3 runs to 12 residues. CDR3 amino acids: CASKGGATVAFF. In nucleotides, the CDR3 is TGTGCCAGCAAGGGTGGGGCCACTGTAGCTTTCTTT.

About this clonotype itself: This may be a read error, as it is one base from a much larger clone. The conserved phenylalanine or tryptophan is not found at the CDR3 terminus, so this likely reflects a read error. The gene calls are TRBV12-5 and TRBJ1-5; weak D call: TRBD1 (5 bases). V was cut by 7 bases and J by 1 base, with 11 bases left in between. Germline loops: CDR1 LGHNT, CDR2 FRNRAP. There are 14 residues in the CDR3. The CDR3 region is CASAPRDSNQPQHL. The CDR3, as DNA: TGTGCTAGTGCCCCAAGGGACAGCAATCAGCCCCAGCATCTT.

This clonotype was recorded once. A single base separates this from a much larger clone, so it may be a read error. In DNA form, the CDR3 reads TGTGCCAGCAGCTCGGAAAGGTGGAGTACAGATACGCAGTGTTTT. Protein: CASSSERWSTDTQCF. The chain links TRBV5-4 to TRBJ2-3, with D unclear. CDR1 is SGHNT and CDR2 is YYREEE in the germline V gene (reference sequence). The CDR3 contains 15 residues.

This clonotype has at least ten counts. The rearrangement uses TRBV7-3 and TRBJ2-6; D is possibly TRBD1 or TRBD2 (5 bases each). V dropped 5 bases and J dropped 1 base, with 9 bases sitting between them. Germline V gene sequence: CDR1 SGHTA, CDR2 FQGTGA. The length of the CDR3 is 15 residues. In nucleotides, the CDR3 is TGTGCCAGCAGCCGTGAGGGGTCTGGGGCCAACGTCCTGACTTTC. This codes for CASSREGSGANVLTF.

A few counts support this clonotype. The junction differs from germline at one of its ends, possibly a read error. The genes are TRBV4-1 and TRBJ2-3; D gene uncertain. The CDR3 extends over 15 amino acids. Per germline, CDR1 MGHRA and CDR2 YSYEKL. CDR3 in DNA: TGCGCCAGCAGCCAAGAAAGCCGGGCCACAGTTACGCAGTATTTT. It encodes CASSQESRATVTQYF.

With respect to this clonotype: Possible read error: a much larger clone is one base away. This chain uses TRBV7-9 with TRBJ2-5, with 9 bases fitting TRBD2. Germline CDR1 and CDR2: SEHNR and FQNEAQ (reference sequence). CDR3 length: 15 residues. Trimming cost V 7 bases and J 5 bases; bases outside gene matches: 11. The CDR3 DNA is TGTGCCAGCATCCCCGCGGGGGGGCCCGTGGAGACCCAGTACTTC. It specifies CASIPAGGPVETQYF.